This note documents a single T cell receptor (beta chain) sequence. These data come from a study of blood T cell repertoires in COVID-19. TCRdb's table, derived via immunoSEQ multiplex PCR, lists solely in-frame clones and lacks some. The sample shows some 150,000 clones, approximately 83% of them seen only once. Germline CDR1 and CDR2: KGHSH and LQKENI. V shed 3 bases and J 6 bases; nucleotides not matched to a gene: 13. The length of the CDR3 is 17 residues. The clonotype comes from a human donor in a cohort sampled during active COVID-19. V and J are TRBV18 and TRBJ2-2; 7 bases are a match to TRBD1. Sample: peripheral blood. CDR3 loop: CASSPLRGGRSAGELFF. Here the CDR3 DNA reads TGTGCCAGCTCACCGCTTCGAGGGGGCAGGTCGGCCGGGGAGCTGTTTTTT.